The clone carrying this T cell receptor beta chain was observed at least ten times. What it binds is not known. This entry belongs to a study of T cells after yellow fever vaccination. 5'RACE template switching generated TCR cDNA, adding a universal primer site and UMIs. TCRdb used MiXCR to reprocess the 5' RACE reads, holding one entry per CDR3 protein. This sample has some 600,000 distinct CDR3 sequences, with more than 9% found just once. V lost 6 bases and J lost 6; bases outside the gene matches: 8. Germline V lookup: CDR1 SEHNR, CDR2 FQNEAQ (reference sequence). CDR3 length: 14 amino acids. Regarding the study as a whole: There was a small share of clonotypes that showed up in both the CD4 and CD8 compartments. The booster response re-showed most primary clones: around 96% CD4, about 89% CD8.

This TCR was recovered from a man between 25 and 39 years old who received the YFV17D yellow fever vaccine. V and J are TRBV7-9 and TRBJ1-5; 7 bases line up with TRBD1. Sequencing used PBMCs, obtained on the day of the yellow fever booster vaccination. The DNA of the CDR3 is TGTGCCAGCAGTCCCCTTGACAGGGCTCAGCCCCAGCATTTT. Translating it yields CASSPLDRAQPQHF.